What follows is one TCR beta chain and its context. This record comes from a study of shared T cell receptors in the human thymus. The assay was immunoSEQ multiplex PCR, and TCRdb's table has in-frame clones only and misses some. The sample contains 630,000 or so clones, over 75% of which appear only once. Germline V CDR1 and CDR2: SGHTS, YDEGEE. The CDR3 contains 16 residues. V was pared by 0 bases and J by 2 bases, with 12 bases between. The data were also submitted as part of a second study, on human thymus T cells. This second report adds: Thymic tissue was derived from resections collected during corrective heart surgery.

This TCR came from a boy less than two years old with a congenital heart defect. The chain employs TRBV5-8 and TRBJ1-5, with a possible D match to TRBD1 (5 bases). The sequenced material came from thymocytes. This chain's CDR3 is CASSLAGGDCNQPQHF. The CDR3 region has the DNA TGTGCCAGCAGCTTGGCGGGGGGAGACTGCAATCAGCCCCAGCATTTT.